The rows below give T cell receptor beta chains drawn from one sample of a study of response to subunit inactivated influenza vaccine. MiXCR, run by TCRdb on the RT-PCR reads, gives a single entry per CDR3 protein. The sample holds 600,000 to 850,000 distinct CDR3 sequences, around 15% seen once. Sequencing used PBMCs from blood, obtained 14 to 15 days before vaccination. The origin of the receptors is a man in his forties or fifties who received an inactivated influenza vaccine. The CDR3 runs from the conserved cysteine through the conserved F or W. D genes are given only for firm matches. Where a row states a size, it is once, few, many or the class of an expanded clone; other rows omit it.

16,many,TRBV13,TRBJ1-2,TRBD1,CASSRNDPSGGYGYTF,TGTGCCAGCAGCCGGAATGACCCCTCAGGGGGCTATGGCTACACCTTC
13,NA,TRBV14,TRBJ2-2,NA,CASSQDISGELFF,TGTGCCAGCAGCCAAGACATAAGCGGGGAGCTGTTTTTT
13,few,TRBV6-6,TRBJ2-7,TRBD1,CASSYQGAGEQYF,TGTGCCAGCAGCTACCAGGGGGCCGGGGAGCAGTACTTC
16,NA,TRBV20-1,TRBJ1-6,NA,CSASGTEGSYNSPLHF,TGCAGTGCTAGCGGGACGGAGGGGTCCTATAATTCACCCCTCCACTTT
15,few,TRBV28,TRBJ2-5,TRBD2,CASSSTSGGRETQYF,TGTGCCAGCAGTTCAACTAGCGGGGGGCGGGAGACCCAGTACTTC
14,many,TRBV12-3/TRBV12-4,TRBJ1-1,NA,CASSSPQDTAGAFF,TGTGCCAGCAGTTCGCCTCAGGATACAGCCGGAGCTTTCTTT
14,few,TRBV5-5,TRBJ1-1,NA,CASSEPRGDTEAFF,TGTGCCAGCAGCGAACCACGAGGGGACACTGAAGCTTTCTTT
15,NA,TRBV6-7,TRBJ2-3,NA,CASSYAGGSTDTQYF,TGTGCCAGCAGTTACGCTGGGGGGAGCACAGATACGCAGTATTTT
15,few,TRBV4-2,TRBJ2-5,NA,CASSQDLSYQETQYF,TGTGCCAGCAGCCAAGATTTGTCATACCAAGAGACCCAGTACTTC
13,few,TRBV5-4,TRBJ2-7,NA,CASSRSVGNEQYF,TGTGCCAGCAGCCGCTCGGTTGGGAACGAGCAGTACTTC
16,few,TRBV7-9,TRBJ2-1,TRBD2,CASSPLRGGTYNEQFF,TGTGCCAGCAGCCCCCTCCGGGGAGGGACGTACAATGAGCAGTTCTTC
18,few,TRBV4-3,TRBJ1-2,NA,CASSQVLPTDLTNYGYTF,TGCGCCAGCAGCCAAGTCCTCCCGACAGACCTGACTAACTATGGCTACACCTTC
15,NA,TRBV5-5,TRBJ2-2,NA,CASSPAVRDTGELFF,TGTGCCAGCAGCCCTGCGGTGAGGGACACCGGGGAGCTGTTTTTT
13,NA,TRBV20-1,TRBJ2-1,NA,CSALGRPYNEQFF,TGCAGTGCCTTAGGACGGCCCTACAATGAGCAGTTCTTC
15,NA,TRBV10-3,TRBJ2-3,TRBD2,CAISGASGKTDTQYF,TGTGCCATCAGTGGGGCTAGCGGGAAGACAGATACGCAGTATTTT
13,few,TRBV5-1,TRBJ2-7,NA,CASSQRQAYEQYF,TGCGCCAGCAGCCAGCGGCAAGCCTACGAGCAGTACTTC
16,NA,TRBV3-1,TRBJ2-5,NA,CASSQDGSREGETQYF,TGTGCCAGCAGCCAAGATGGTTCGAGGGAAGGAGAGACCCAGTACTTC
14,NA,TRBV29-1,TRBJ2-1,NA,CSVEVSGSYNEQFF,TGCAGCGTTGAGGTTTCCGGCTCCTACAATGAGCAGTTCTTC
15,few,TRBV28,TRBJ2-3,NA,CASSLPQTSRNTQYF,TGTGCCAGCAGTTTACCTCAGACCTCACGCAATACGCAGTATTTT
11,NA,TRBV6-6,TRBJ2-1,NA,CANGFQGRGFF,TGTGCCAACGGTTTCCAGGGACGGGGGTTCTTC
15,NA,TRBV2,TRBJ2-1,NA,CASSLHPSSYNEQFF,TGTGCCAGCAGTCTCCATCCCTCCTCCTACAATGAGCAGTTCTTC
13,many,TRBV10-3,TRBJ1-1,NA,CAIRDNSNTEAFF,TGTGCCATACGGGATAACTCGAACACTGAAGCTTTCTTT
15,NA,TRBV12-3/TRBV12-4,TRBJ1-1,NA,CASSLFRGDPTEAFF,TGTGCCAGCAGTTTATTTCGGGGAGATCCCACTGAAGCTTTCTTT
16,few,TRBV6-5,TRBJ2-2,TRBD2,CASSFERGANTGELFF,TGTGCCAGCAGTTTCGAGCGGGGAGCGAACACCGGGGAGCTGTTTTTT
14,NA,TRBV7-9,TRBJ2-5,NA,CASSRSEYQETQYF,TGTGCCAGCAGCCGTTCAGAGTACCAAGAGACCCAGTACTTC
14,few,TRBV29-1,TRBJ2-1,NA,CSVTLVKSYNEQFF,TGCAGCGTTACACTAGTAAAATCCTACAATGAGCAGTTCTTC
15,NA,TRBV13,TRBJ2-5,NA,CASSLRRLNQETQYF,TGTGCCAGCAGCTTAAGGCGACTAAACCAAGAGACCCAGTACTTC
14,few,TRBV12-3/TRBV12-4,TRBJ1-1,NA,CASSLRDVNTEAFF,TGTGCCAGCAGTTTGAGGGATGTAAACACTGAAGCTTTCTTT
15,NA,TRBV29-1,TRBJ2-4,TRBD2,CSVEWRGASKNIQYF,TGCAGCGTTGAATGGCGGGGGGCTTCCAAAAACATTCAGTACTTC
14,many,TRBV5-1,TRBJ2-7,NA,CASSLETNTYEQYF,TGCGCCAGCAGCTTGGAGACAAACACCTACGAGCAGTACTTC
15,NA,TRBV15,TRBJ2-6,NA,CATSEGNSGANVLTF,TGTGCCACCAGCGAGGGAAACTCTGGGGCCAACGTCCTGACTTTC
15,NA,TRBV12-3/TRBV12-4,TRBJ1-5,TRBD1,CASRPGTDNNRAQHF,TGTGCCAGCAGGCCTGGGACAGACAATAACAGGGCCCAGCATTTT
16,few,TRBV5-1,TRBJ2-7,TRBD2,CASSLPGRGTTYEQYF,TGCGCCAGCAGCTTGCCGGGCCGGGGGACTACCTACGAGCAGTACTTC
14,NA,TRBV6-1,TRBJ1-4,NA,CASREDGHNEKLFF,TGTGCCAGCAGGGAAGACGGACATAATGAAAAACTGTTTTTT
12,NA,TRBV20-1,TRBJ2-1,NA,CSVYQPGNEQFF,TGCAGTGTTTACCAGCCCGGGAATGAGCAGTTCTTC
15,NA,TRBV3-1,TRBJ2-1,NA,CASSQGRGQANEQFF,TGTGCCAGCAGCCAAGGCCGGGGGCAGGCCAATGAGCAGTTCTTC
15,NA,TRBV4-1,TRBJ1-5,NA,CASSQGGASNQPQHF,TGCGCCAGCAGCCAAGGGGGGGCCAGCAATCAGCCCCAGCATTTT
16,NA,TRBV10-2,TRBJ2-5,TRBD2,CASSVTSGVYQETQYF,TGCGCCAGCAGTGTTACTAGCGGGGTCTACCAAGAGACCCAGTACTTC
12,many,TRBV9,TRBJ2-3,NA,CASSVVTDTQYF,TGTGCCAGCAGCGTAGTAACAGATACGCAGTATTTT
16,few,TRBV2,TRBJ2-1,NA,CASSERLARNDGEQFF,TGTGCCAGCAGTGAAAGGCTAGCGAGGAATGATGGTGAGCAGTTCTTC
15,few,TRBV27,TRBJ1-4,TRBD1,CASSFQGASNEKLFF,TGTGCCAGCAGTTTTCAGGGGGCATCTAATGAAAAACTGTTTTTT
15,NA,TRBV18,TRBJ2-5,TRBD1,CASSPEGGAQETQYF,TGTGCCAGCTCACCAGAAGGGGGCGCTCAAGAGACCCAGTACTTC
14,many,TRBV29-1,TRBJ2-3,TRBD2,CSVEKRGGSDTQYF,TGCAGCGTTGAAAAGCGGGGGGGCTCAGATACGCAGTATTTT
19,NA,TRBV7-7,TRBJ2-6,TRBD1,CASSMGPGQGLSGANVLTF,TGTGCTAGCAGCATGGGGCCGGGACAGGGACTCTCTGGGGCCAACGTCCTGACTTTC
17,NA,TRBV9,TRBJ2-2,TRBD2,CASSVALAGGLAGELFF,TGTGCCAGCAGCGTAGCACTAGCGGGGGGCTTGGCCGGGGAGCTGTTTTTT
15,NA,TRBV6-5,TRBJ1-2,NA,CASNFRGESNYGYTF,TGTGCCAGCAATTTTCGGGGGGAATCTAACTATGGCTACACCTTC
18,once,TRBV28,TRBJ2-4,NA,CASRFRFFAGIAKNIQYF,TGTGCCAGCAGATTCCGCTTTTTTGCGGGGATAGCCAAAAACATTCAGTACTTC
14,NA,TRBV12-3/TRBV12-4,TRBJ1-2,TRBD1,CASSSQKRQGLVVF,TGTGCCAGCAGTTCCCAGAAGAGACAGGGTCTTGTCGTCTTC
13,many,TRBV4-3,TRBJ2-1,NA,CASSQSERGEQFF,TGCGCCAGCAGCCAGTCGGAGAGGGGTGAGCAGTTCTTC
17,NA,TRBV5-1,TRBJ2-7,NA,CASSRGLNRVGVYEQYF,TGCGCCAGCAGCCGGGGCCTCAACAGGGTCGGCGTGTACGAGCAGTACTTC
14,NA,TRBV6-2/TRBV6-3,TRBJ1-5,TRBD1,CASRQQQGNQPQHF,TGTGCCAGCAGACAACAACAGGGGAATCAGCCCCAGCATTTT
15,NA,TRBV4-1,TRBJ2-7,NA,CASSQERRFGYEQYF,TGCGCCAGCAGCCAAGAAAGGCGATTTGGGTACGAGCAGTACTTC
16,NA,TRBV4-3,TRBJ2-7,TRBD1,CASSQERTGASYEQYF,TGCGCCAGCAGCCAGGAACGGACAGGGGCGTCCTACGAGCAGTACTTC